These T cell receptor beta chains were read from a single sample in a study of blood T cell repertoires in COVID-19. The data were produced by immunoSEQ multiplex PCR, yet TCRdb's version contains in-frame clones alone and is incomplete. The profile shows over 100,000 clones, roughly three quarters of them singletons. Sequencing input: peripheral blood. The receptors derive from a woman in her seventies with acute or convalescent COVID-19. Both conserved end residues are part of each CDR3. A D gene is named only where the DNA matches it firmly. Rows give clone size only sometimes, using once, few, many, or a class for an expanded clone.

CDR3 DNA,CDR3 protein,V gene,D gene,J gene,clone size
TGTGCCAGCAGCTTAGTTGGGCAGAGCAATCAGCCCCAGCATTTT,CASSLVGQSNQPQHF,TRBV7-2,.,TRBJ1-5,.
TGTGCCAGTAGTATAGACCGGGGTAGCGGGAGGGCCGAAGTTGTGCAGTTCTTC,CASSIDRGSGRAEVVQFF,TRBV19,TRBD2,TRBJ2-1,few
TGTGCCAGCAGCCAGGGGGCCGGCACAGATACGCAGTATTTT,CASSQGAGTDTQYF,TRBV9,TRBD1,TRBJ2-3,.
TGCGCCAGCAGCCTCTCGGGGGGGAGACAGAGCACAGATACGCAGTATTTT,CASSLSGGRQSTDTQYF,TRBV5-1,TRBD2,TRBJ2-3,few
TGTGCCAGTAGCCGGGAGACAAGAAACACCATATATTTT,CASSRETRNTIYF,TRBV19,.,TRBJ1-3,few
TGTGCCAGCAGTTTTCAGACTAGCGGGAGGTTCTACAATGAGCAGTTCTTC,CASSFQTSGRFYNEQFF,TRBV28,TRBD2,TRBJ2-1,.
TGTGCCATCAGTGAAGTACGCGGGAGGGCCCCGGCTAACTATGGCTACACCTTC,CAISEVRGRAPANYGYTF,TRBV10-3,.,TRBJ1-2,.
TGTGCCAGCAGCTATACTAGCGGGAGTAGAAATACGCAGTATTTT,CASSYTSGSRNTQYF,TRBV6-5,TRBD2,TRBJ2-3,.
TGTGCCAGCAGTTTATTTCGAGGGGAAGCTTTCTTT,CASSLFRGEAFF,TRBV28,.,TRBJ1-1,.
TGTGCCAGCAGCTTAACACAGCGGGATGAGCAGTTCTTC,CASSLTQRDEQFF,TRBV11-3,.,TRBJ2-1,.
TGTGCCAGCAGCGTAATGGACAGGGTCTCACCCCTCCACTTT,CASSVMDRVSPLHF,TRBV9,TRBD1,TRBJ1-6,.
TGTGCCAGCAGTGAACAGGACAGTGGCTCCTACAATGAGCAGTTCTTC,CASSEQDSGSYNEQFF,TRBV2,.,TRBJ2-1,.
TGTGCCAGCAGGGTACAGGGGGGAGGCTACACCTTC,CASRVQGGGYTF,TRBV2,TRBD1,TRBJ1-2,.
TGCGCCAGCAGCTTGGACAGGGTTTACGAGCAGTACTTC,CASSLDRVYEQYF,TRBV5-1,.,TRBJ2-7,few
TGTGCCAGCAGTCCCGGGACTAGCGTCCTGGGTGAGCAGTTCTTC,CASSPGTSVLGEQFF,TRBV9,TRBD2,TRBJ2-1,once
TGTGCCACCAGTGATACCGGGACTAGCGCCGTTGGGCAGTTCTTC,CATSDTGTSAVGQFF,TRBV24-1,TRBD2,TRBJ2-1,.
TGTGCCACCAGCCGTGGGGGGACAGGCAATCAGCCCCAGCATTTT,CATSRGGTGNQPQHF,TRBV15,TRBD1,TRBJ1-5,few
TGTGCCAGCAGTCCCCCGGACAGGGCTTACGAGCAGTACTTC,CASSPPDRAYEQYF,TRBV28,TRBD1,TRBJ2-7,.
TGTGCCAGCAGCGCTAGGGCGGGAGCCTATGGCTACACCTTC,CASSARAGAYGYTF,TRBV7-8,.,TRBJ1-2,.
TGTGCCAGTACCCGGACAGGGGGCGGGAAGACCCAGTACTTC,CASTRTGGGKTQYF,TRBV19,TRBD1,TRBJ2-5,.
TGTGCCAGCAGCGGACGGACAGGGGATCGAAACACCATATATTTT,CASSGRTGDRNTIYF,TRBV5-5,TRBD1,TRBJ1-3,.
TGTGCCAGCAGCTTAACCCTAAACACTGAAGCTTTCTTT,CASSLTLNTEAFF,TRBV7-3,.,TRBJ1-1,few
TGTGCCAGCAGCTTAGAAGCCGGGGGGGTCAGCAATCAGCCCCAGCATTTT,CASSLEAGGVSNQPQHF,TRBV7-6,.,TRBJ1-5,few
TGTGCCAGTAGTATCATGACATCCACAGGGGAAGCTTTCTTT,CASSIMTSTGEAFF,TRBV19,.,TRBJ1-1,.
TGCGCCAGCAGCTGGGAGGAGGGCGCTGAAGCTTTCTTT,CASSWEEGAEAFF,TRBV5-1,.,TRBJ1-1,few
TGTGCCAGCAGCTTGGACATTAACTATGGCTACACCTTC,CASSLDINYGYTF,TRBV5-4,.,TRBJ1-2,.
TGTGCCAGCAGTTACTATAGCGGGGTATCAGGAGATACGCAGTATTTT,CASSYYSGVSGDTQYF,TRBV6-5,TRBD2,TRBJ2-3,.
TGTGCCAGCAGTCCTTGGGGCCTAGCGGGAGGAGGAAAGCAGTACTTC,CASSPWGLAGGGKQYF,TRBV28,TRBD2,TRBJ2-7,once
TGTGCCAGCAGCTTGGGTCTCACCGGGAACACTGAAGCTTTCTTT,CASSLGLTGNTEAFF,TRBV5-4,.,TRBJ1-1,.
TGTGCCAGCGGCCAGGGGAATTCACCCCTCCACTTT,CASGQGNSPLHF,TRBV7-9,.,TRBJ1-6,.
TGTGCCAGCAGTTTCGGACAGGGACTCGTGACTTTCTTT,CASSFGQGLVTFF,TRBV6-5,TRBD1,TRBJ1-1,.
TGTGCCAGCAAGCTGACAGTTGCAACTAATGAAAAACTGTTTTTT,CASKLTVATNEKLFF,TRBV27,.,TRBJ1-4,once
TGTGCCAGCAGTTACTCGACAGGCTCTGGAAACACCATATATTTT,CASSYSTGSGNTIYF,TRBV6-5,.,TRBJ1-3,.
TGTGCCTCGACAGGGACCGAACAAGAGACCCAGTACTTC,CASTGTEQETQYF,TRBV30,TRBD1,TRBJ2-5,once
TGCGCCAGCAGCTTTGGTCGGTCTAGCACAGATACGCAGTATTTT,CASSFGRSSTDTQYF,TRBV5-1,.,TRBJ2-3,.
TGCAGTGCTAGTGCATGGGGCCGCGGAGCCAAAAACATTCAGTACTTC,CSASAWGRGAKNIQYF,TRBV20-1,.,TRBJ2-4,.
TGTGCCTGGAGTGGATTAGCGGCCGCCTACGAGCAGTACTTC,CAWSGLAAAYEQYF,TRBV30,.,TRBJ2-7,.
TGTGCCAGCAGTCTTAGGACAGGGGCAAATCAGCCCCAGCATTTT,CASSLRTGANQPQHF,TRBV6-5,TRBD1,TRBJ1-5,.
TGCGCCAGCAGCCAAGATCTTGGGCGCTCCTACAATGAGCAGTTCTTC,CASSQDLGRSYNEQFF,TRBV4-3,.,TRBJ2-1,once
TGCGCCAGCAGTTGGACTACCTCCTACGAGCAGTACTTC,CASSWTTSYEQYF,TRBV5-1,.,TRBJ2-7,.
TGTGCCAGCACCCCAGACTACAATGAGCAGTTCTTC,CASTPDYNEQFF,TRBV6-5,.,TRBJ2-1,.
TGCGCCAGCAGCCAAGAGGACAGAGGGTTTAGCGGGAGAAGTGGGGCCAACGTCCTGACTTTC,CASSQEDRGFSGRSGANVLTF,TRBV4-1,TRBD2,TRBJ2-6,few
TGTGCCACCAGCAGAGATGCAGAGGGCTCGAACTATGGCTACACCTTC,CATSRDAEGSNYGYTF,TRBV15,.,TRBJ1-2,.
TGTGCCAGCAGCCATCCCCTTGGGGGGAGAGGGCGGGAGACCCAGTACTTC,CASSHPLGGRGRETQYF,TRBV3-1/TRBV3-2,.,TRBJ2-5,.
TGTGCCAGCAGTGAATCCACAGGCTTATTATTCCTAGCCAAAAACATTCAGTACTTC,CASSESTGLLFLAKNIQYF,TRBV6-1,.,TRBJ2-4,.
TGTGCCAGCAGGCGAGAGAGACAGACGAACTATGGCTACACCTTC,CASRRERQTNYGYTF,TRBV6-5,.,TRBJ1-2,.
TGTGCCAGCAGTTCCTCCGGGACAGAGGACTATGGCTACACCTTC,CASSSSGTEDYGYTF,TRBV28,TRBD1,TRBJ1-2,many
TGTGCCAGCAGTTTATCTGGCAGTAATCAGCCCCAGCATTTT,CASSLSGSNQPQHF,TRBV27,.,TRBJ1-5,.
TGTGCCAGCAGGCCTAGTGGACTCCAAACTCCCTACGAGCAGTACTTC,CASRPSGLQTPYEQYF,TRBV25-1,.,TRBJ2-7,.